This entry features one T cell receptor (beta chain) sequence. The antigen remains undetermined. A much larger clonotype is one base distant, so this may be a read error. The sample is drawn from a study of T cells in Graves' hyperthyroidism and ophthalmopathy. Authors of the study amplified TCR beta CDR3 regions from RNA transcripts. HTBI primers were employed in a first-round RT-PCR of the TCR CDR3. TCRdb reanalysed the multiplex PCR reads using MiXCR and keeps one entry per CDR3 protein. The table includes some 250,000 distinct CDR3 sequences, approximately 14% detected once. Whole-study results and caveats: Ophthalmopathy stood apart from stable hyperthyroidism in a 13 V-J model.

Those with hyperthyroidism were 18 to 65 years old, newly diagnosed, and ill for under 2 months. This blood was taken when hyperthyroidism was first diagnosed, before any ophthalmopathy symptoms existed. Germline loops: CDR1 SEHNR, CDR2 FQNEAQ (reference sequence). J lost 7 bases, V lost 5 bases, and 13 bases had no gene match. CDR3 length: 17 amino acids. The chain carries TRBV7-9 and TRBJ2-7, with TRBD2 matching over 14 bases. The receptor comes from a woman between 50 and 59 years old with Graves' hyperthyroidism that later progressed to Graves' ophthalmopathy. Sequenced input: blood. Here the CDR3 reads CASSATSGRARYNEQYF. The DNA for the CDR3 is TGTGCCAGCAGCGCGACTAGCGGGAGGGCCCGGTACAATGAGCAGTACTTC.